The 21 T cell receptor beta chains in this list originate from one sample, sequenced in a study of blood T cells in healthy people across ages (dated by TCRdb to the mid-2010s). Library method: 5' RACE. The sequencing machine was an Illumina HiSeq 2500. A second PCR of about 6 to 11 cycles was performed with a sample-barcoded 5' primer and a J-beta primer mix. TCRdb ran its own pipeline on the public reads, namely fastp trimming at Q25 and MiXCR clone calling, and kept in-frame beta chains. For every CDR3 protein sequence, its rows merge into one entry that carries the most common genes and DNA. Counted in this sample were approximately 810,000 distinct CDR3 sequences; about 34% of them appeared once. 10% to 15% of the sample is in the top ten clones. The sequenced sample was blood. Receptors were obtained from a man aged 18 to 29 in good health.

The J gene is TRBJ1-4, the V gene TRBV20-1; D unresolved. The CDR3 extends over 11 amino acids. Germline values: CDR1 DFQATT, CDR2 SNEGSKA (reference sequence). This chain's CDR3 is CSAPSQEKLFF. CDR3 in DNA: TGCAGCGCTCCATCGCAGGAAAAACTGTTTTTT.

To note about this clonotype: This clone may be a read error of a much larger clone one base away. The gene calls are TRBV29-1 and TRBJ2-5; D is possibly TRBD1 (5 bases). The V end was cut by 8 bases, the J end by 11 bases, with 18 bases between. This CDR3 spans 11 amino acids. The V gene's germline CDR1 is SQVTM and CDR2 ANQGSEA. The DNA of the CDR3 is TGCAGCCGGCAGGCAGGGAATGAGCAGTACTTC. Its translation: CSRQAGNEQYF. The full variable domain, in which reference TRBV29-1 and TRBJ2-5 provide the parts outside the CDR3, is SAVISQKPSRDICQRGTSLTIQCQVDSQVTMMFWYRQQPGQSLTLIATANQGSEATYESGFVIDKFPISRPNLTFSTLTVSNMSPEDSSIYLCSRQAGNEQYFGPGTRLLVL.

The chain joins TRBV20-1 to TRBJ2-5, with no clear D. CDR1 DFQATT and CDR2 SNEGSKA come from the germline V gene (reference sequence). Trimming stripped 7 bases from V and 11 bases from J, with 20 bases between. This CDR3 region has 12 residues. In nucleotides, the CDR3 is TGCAGTGGAATAGACCGGTACAATGAGCAGTACTTC. Protein: CSGIDRYNEQYF.

This clonotype has a count of ten or more. The chain joins TRBV6-2 or TRBV6-3 to TRBJ2-5; D gene unclear. The ends were cut back, 6 bases at V and 4 bases at J, with 21 bases in the middle. This CDR3 region has 16 residues. Germline loops: CDR1 MNHEY, CDR2 SVGEGT. CDR3 sequence (DNA): TGTGCCAGCAGCCACCCAACGGGTTTTCTAAGAGAGACCCAGTACTTC. Its protein product is CASSHPTGFLRETQYF.

This clonotype has only a few counts. No DNA is shown, since the ends of the CDR3 on it are uncertain; the CDR3 is the one TCRdb lists. V usage is TRBV7-9 and J usage is TRBJ1-1. Inclusive of both ends, the CDR3 amounts to 16 amino acids. Germline V lookup: CDR1 SEHNR, CDR2 FQNEAQ (reference sequence). The CDR3 reads CASSLERWAEGTESFF.

As for this clonotype: One end of the junction does not line up with germline, which may come from a read error. J is TRBJ1-6 and V is TRBV2; the D is unclear. The germline V gene has CDR1 SNHLY and CDR2 FYNNEI. CDR3 length: 14 amino acids. The CDR3, as DNA: TGTGCCAGCGGGATGGACGGGGAGGATTCACCCCCCCACTTT. As protein: CASGMDGEDSPPHF.

J is TRBJ2-1 and V is TRBV20-1; the match to TRBD2 covers 10 bases. The CDR3 totals 17 residues. Germline lookup yields CDR1 DFQATT and CDR2 SNEGSKA (reference sequence). The junction had 10 bases not matched to a gene; V was cut back by 3 bases and J by 2 bases. The CDR3 nucleotides read TGCAGTGCTAGGGCTAGCGGGGGTCTTACCCCCTACAATGAGCAGTTCTTC. It translates to CSARASGGLTPYNEQFF.

This sequence joins TRBV29-1 and TRBJ2-3; TRBD2 matches at 7 bases. Looked up from germline, CDR1 is SQVTM and CDR2 is ANQGSEA. V gave up 6 bases and J gave up 3 bases; unmatched junction bases: 9. The CDR3 length is 14 residues. The CDR3 nucleotides read TGCAGCGTGATCGGGGGACTAAGAACAGATACGCAGTATTTT. Amino acid sequence: CSVIGGLRTDTQYF.

The chain carries TRBV4-2 and TRBJ2-7; D unresolved. The CDR3 runs to 14 residues. Germline V gene lookup returns CDR1 LGHNA and CDR2 YNFKEQ. The germline V and J ends were trimmed by 2 bases and 1 base, with 9 bases remaining between them. The CDR3 reads CASSQIEKSYEQYF. The CDR3 bases are TGTGCCAGCAGCCAAATCGAAAAATCCTACGAGCAGTACTTC.

This clonotype has a handful of counts. The genes are TRBV20-1 and TRBJ2-1; D tentatively fits TRBD1 or TRBD2 (5 bases each). Looked up from germline, CDR1 is DFQATT and CDR2 is SNEGSKA (reference sequence). This CDR3 has 12 amino acids. Trimming took off 6 bases at V and 1 base at J, with 7 bases between the two ends. As DNA, the CDR3 is TGCAGTGCGGGGGTATCCTACAATGAGCAGTTCTTC. This codes for CSAGVSYNEQFF.

The V call is TRBV7-9, the J call TRBJ1-1; the match to TRBD1 covers 11 bases. The CDR3 length is 16 residues. Trimming at V came to 8 bases and at J to 5 bases, leaving 13 bases not matched to a gene. Germline-derived CDR1 and CDR2 are SEHNR and FQNEAQ (reference sequence). The CDR3 spells CASGTGTGGLGTEAFF. For the CDR3, the DNA is TGTGCCAGCGGGACCGGGACAGGGGGTCTCGGGACTGAAGCTTTCTTT.

V gene TRBV23-1 combines with J gene TRBJ2-5; 8 bases are a match to TRBD1. TRBV23-1 is identified as an open reading frame with a role that is uncertain. The CDR3 is 15 amino acids. With 6 bases clipped from V and 11 bases from J, the junction kept 17 bases outside the gene matches. The CDR3 sequence: CASSQPGQEYNEQYF. DNA for the CDR3: TGCGCCAGCAGCCAACCGGGACAGGAGTACAATGAGCAGTACTTC.

This sequence joins TRBV15 and TRBJ2-2, with D possibly being TRBD2 (6 bases). V shed 3 bases and J shed 2 bases, with 10 bases lying between them. The CDR3 covers 15 residues. Germline lookup yields CDR1 LNHNV and CDR2 YYDKDF (reference sequence). The CDR3 DNA is TGTGCCACCAGCAGGGAGGGCTCCAACACCGGGGAGCTGTTTTTT. Encoded protein: CATSREGSNTGELFF.

This clonotype was seen a few times. CDR3 DNA: TGTGCCAGCAGCTTAAGCGGGGGGGCCATAGAGACCCAGTACTTC. This encodes CASSLSGGAIETQYF. V gene TRBV5-4 combines with J gene TRBJ2-5; 10 bases align to TRBD2. The CDR3 is 15 amino acids. Germline lookup yields CDR1 SGHNT and CDR2 YYREEE (reference sequence). V lost 2 bases, J lost 4 bases, and 5 bases stayed unmatched.

The rearrangement uses TRBV20-1 and TRBJ2-6; no reliable D call. In germline, CDR1 is DFQATT, CDR2 SNEGSKA (reference sequence). The CDR3 totals 16 residues. V lost 3 bases to trimming and J lost 0 bases, with 12 bases between them. CDR3 loop: CSARSGLTSGANVLTF. The CDR3 nucleotides read TGCAGTGCTAGGTCCGGCCTAACCTCTGGGGCCAACGTCCTGACTTTC.

On this clonotype: It may be a read error: a sequence one base away is much more abundant. V and J are TRBV10-3 and TRBJ2-1, with 7 bases fitting TRBD1. Germline-derived CDR1 and CDR2 are ENHRY and SYGVKD. The CDR3 sequence is 15 residues long. V dropped 6 bases and J dropped 13; count of bases not matched to a gene: 18. DNA of the CDR3: TGTGCCATCAGGGATCCGGGACAGAATACAGAGACCCAGTTCTTC. This sequence encodes CAIRDPGQNTETQFF.

This clonotype has a handful of counts. This rearrangement joins TRBV29-1 to TRBJ1-1, with D unclear. The CDR3 extends over 12 amino acids. CDR1 and CDR2 (germline): SQVTM, ANQGSEA. Trimming pared 3 bases from V and 6 bases from J, leaving 11 bases between. CDR3 loop: CSVDDQAPEAFF. CDR3 in DNA: TGCAGCGTTGATGATCAGGCGCCTGAAGCTTTCTTT.

The V and J genes are TRBV20-1 and TRBJ1-3, with D possibly matching TRBD1 (6 bases). Trimming took off 6 bases at V and 7 bases at J, with 19 bases between the two ends. The CDR3 contains 14 residues. Per the germline V gene, CDR1 is DFQATT and CDR2 is SNEGSKA (reference sequence). CDR3 residues: CSASGDTAVNTIYF. The CDR3 DNA is TGCAGTGCCAGCGGGGACACGGCGGTGAACACCATATATTTT.

A few counts support this clonotype. The chain is built from TRBV30 and TRBJ2-3; TRBD2 agrees at 15 bases. The CDR3 is 15 amino acids. V dropped 2 bases and J dropped 6; count of bases not matched to a gene: 3. Germline V lookup: CDR1 GTSNPN, CDR2 SVGIG (reference sequence). The CDR3 sequence: CAWSSGLAGGDTQYF. The DNA for the CDR3 is TGTGCCTGGAGTAGTGGACTAGCGGGGGGGGATACGCAGTATTTT.

This clonotype was counted ten times or more. V is TRBV7-2 and J is TRBJ2-1; TRBD2 is a possible D gene (5 bases). Trimming took off 5 bases at V and 0 bases at J, with 11 bases between the two ends. The CDR3 loop spans 15 amino acids. Looked up from germline, CDR1 is SGHTA and CDR2 is FQGNSA. CDR3 in DNA: TGTGCCAGCAGCACCGATCGGGGCTCCTACAATGAGCAGTTCTTC. It is translated as CASSTDRGSYNEQFF.

This clonotype has just a few counts. Mismatch with germline at one junction end may stem from a read error. The chain couples TRBV7-9 to TRBJ1-6; possibly TRBD1 for D (5 bases). The CDR3 is made up of 15 amino acids. Germline values: CDR1 SEHNR, CDR2 FQNEAQ (reference sequence). The CDR3 bases are TGTGCCAGCAGCCTAGCGGGACGTGGTAATTCACCCCTCCACTTT. Translation: CASSLAGRGNSPLHF.